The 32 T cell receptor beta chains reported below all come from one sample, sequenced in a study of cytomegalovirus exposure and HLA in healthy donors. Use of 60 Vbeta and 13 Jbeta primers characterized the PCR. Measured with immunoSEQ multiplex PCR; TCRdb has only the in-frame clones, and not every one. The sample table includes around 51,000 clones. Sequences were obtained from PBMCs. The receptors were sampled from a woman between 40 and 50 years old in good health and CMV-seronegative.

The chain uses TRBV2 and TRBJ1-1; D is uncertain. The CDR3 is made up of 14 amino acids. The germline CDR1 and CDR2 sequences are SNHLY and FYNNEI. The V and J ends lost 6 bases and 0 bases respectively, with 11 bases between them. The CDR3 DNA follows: TGTGCCAGCAGAAAGACTTATGTGAACACTGAAGCTTTCTTT. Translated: CASRKTYVNTEAFF.

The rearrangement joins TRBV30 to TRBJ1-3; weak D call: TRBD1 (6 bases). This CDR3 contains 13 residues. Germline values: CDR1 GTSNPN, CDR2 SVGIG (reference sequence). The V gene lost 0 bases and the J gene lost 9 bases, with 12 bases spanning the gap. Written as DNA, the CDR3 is TGTGCCTGGAGTGTGGCCGGGACAACCACCATATATTTT. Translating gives CAWSVAGTTTIYF.

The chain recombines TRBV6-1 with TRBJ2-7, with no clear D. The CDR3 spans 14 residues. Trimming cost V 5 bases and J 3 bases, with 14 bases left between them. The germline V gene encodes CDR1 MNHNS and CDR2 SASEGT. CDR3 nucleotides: TGTGCCAGCAGTTCTCCAGGAATAAACTACGAGCAGTACTTC. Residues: CASSSPGINYEQYF.

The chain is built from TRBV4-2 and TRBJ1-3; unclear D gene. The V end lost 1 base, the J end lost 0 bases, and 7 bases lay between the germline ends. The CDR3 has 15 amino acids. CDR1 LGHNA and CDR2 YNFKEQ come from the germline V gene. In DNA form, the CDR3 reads TGTGCCAGCAGCCAAGGGGCGATCTCTGGAAACACCATATATTTT. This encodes CASSQGAISGNTIYF.

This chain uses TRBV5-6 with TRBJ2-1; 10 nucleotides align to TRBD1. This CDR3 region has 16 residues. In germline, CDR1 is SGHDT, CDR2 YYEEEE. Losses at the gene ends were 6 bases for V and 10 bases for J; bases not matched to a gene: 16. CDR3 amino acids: CASIHLTGGSTGEQFF. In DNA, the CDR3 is TGTGCCAGCATCCACTTGACAGGGGGCTCTACGGGCGAGCAGTTCTTC.

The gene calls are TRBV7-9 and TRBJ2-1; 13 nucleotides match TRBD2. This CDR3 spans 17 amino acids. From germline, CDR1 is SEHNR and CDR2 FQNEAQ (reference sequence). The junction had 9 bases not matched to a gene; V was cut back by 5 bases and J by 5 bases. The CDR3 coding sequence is TGTGCCAGCAGCCCCGGGACTAGCGGGGTCCTAGACAATGAGCAGTTCTTC. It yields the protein CASSPGTSGVLDNEQFF.

The CDR3 DNA is TGCGCCAGCAGCTACCGGAGTGGGGAGACCCAGTACTTC. This codes for CASSYRSGETQYF. This chain joins TRBV5-1 and TRBJ2-5, with D unresolved. The CDR3 contains 13 residues. V gave up 3 bases and J gave up 5 bases, with 11 bases separating them. CDR1 and CDR2 (germline): SGHRS, YFSETQ.

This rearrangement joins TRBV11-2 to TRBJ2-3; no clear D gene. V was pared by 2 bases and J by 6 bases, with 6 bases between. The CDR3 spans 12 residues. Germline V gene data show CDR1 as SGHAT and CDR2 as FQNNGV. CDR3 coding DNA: TGTGCCAGCAGCTTAAGCCGGGATACGCAGTATTTT. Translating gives CASSLSRDTQYF.

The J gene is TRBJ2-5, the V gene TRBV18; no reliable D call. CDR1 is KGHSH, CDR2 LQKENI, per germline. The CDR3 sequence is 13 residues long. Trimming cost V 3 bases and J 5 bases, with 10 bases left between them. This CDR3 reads CASSPHPAETQYF. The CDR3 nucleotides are TGTGCCAGCTCACCCCATCCCGCGGAGACCCAGTACTTC.

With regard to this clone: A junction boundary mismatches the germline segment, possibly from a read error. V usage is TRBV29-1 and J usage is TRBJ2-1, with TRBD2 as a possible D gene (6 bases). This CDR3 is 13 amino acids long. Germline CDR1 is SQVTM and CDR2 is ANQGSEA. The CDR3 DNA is TGCAGCGTTGAGCGGGAATCCTACAATGGGCAGTTCTTC. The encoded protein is CSVERESYNGQFF.

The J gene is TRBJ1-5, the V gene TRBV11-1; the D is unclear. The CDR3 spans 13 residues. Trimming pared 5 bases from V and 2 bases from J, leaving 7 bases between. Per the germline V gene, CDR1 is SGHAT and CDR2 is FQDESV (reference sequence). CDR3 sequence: CASSLSGNQPQHF. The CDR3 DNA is TGTGCCAGCAGCCTCTCGGGCAATCAGCCCCAGCATTTT.

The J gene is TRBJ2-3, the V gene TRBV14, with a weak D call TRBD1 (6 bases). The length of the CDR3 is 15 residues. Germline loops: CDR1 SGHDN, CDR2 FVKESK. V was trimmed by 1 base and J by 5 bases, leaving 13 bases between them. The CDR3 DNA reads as TGTGCCAGCAGCCAAGGATACCAGGGGTTAGATACGCAGTATTTT. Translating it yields CASSQGYQGLDTQYF.

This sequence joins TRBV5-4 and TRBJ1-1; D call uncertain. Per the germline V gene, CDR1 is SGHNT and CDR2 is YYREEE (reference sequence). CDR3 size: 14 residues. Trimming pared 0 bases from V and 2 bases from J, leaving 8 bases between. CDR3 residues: CASSLEGANTEAFF. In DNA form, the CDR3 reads TGTGCCAGCAGCTTGGAGGGAGCCAACACTGAAGCTTTCTTT.

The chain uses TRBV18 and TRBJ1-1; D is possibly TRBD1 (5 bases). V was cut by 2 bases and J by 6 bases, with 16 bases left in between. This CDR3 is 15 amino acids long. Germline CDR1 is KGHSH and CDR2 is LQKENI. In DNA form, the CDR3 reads TGTGCCAGCTCACCAGAGGGAGGGGATGCCGCTGAAGCTTTCTTT. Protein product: CASSPEGGDAAEAFF.

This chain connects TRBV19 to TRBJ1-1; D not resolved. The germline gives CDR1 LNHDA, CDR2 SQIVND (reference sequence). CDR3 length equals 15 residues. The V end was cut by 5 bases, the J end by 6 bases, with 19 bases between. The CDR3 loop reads CASSVQTAQAPEAFF. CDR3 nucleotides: TGTGCCAGTAGTGTCCAAACGGCTCAGGCCCCTGAAGCTTTCTTT.

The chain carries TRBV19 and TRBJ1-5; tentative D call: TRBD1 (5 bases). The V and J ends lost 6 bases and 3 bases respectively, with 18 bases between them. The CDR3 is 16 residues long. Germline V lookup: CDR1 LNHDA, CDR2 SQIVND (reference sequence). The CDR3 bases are TGTGCCAGTAGCAACCCGGCGGCGGGGGTCAATCAGCCCCAGCATTTT. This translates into CASSNPAAGVNQPQHF.

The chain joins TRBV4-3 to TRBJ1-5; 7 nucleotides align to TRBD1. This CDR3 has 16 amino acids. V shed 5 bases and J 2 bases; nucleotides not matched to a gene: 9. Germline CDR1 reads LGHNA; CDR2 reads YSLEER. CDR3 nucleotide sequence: TGCGCCAGCAGCTTGAACCACAGGGGTGGCAATCAGCCCCAGCATTTT. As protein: CASSLNHRGGNQPQHF.

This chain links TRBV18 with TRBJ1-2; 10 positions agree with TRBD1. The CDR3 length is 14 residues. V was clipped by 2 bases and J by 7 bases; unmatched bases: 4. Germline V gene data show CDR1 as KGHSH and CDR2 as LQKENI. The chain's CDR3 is CASSPETGGVGYTF. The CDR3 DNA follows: TGTGCCAGCTCACCAGAGACAGGGGGCGTTGGCTACACCTTC.

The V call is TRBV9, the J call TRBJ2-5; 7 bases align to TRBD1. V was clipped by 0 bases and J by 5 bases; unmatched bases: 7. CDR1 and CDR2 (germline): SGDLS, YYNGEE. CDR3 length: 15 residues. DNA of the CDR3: TGTGCCAGCAGCGTAGAGGGGGCAAGGGATGAGACCCAGTACTTC. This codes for CASSVEGARDETQYF.

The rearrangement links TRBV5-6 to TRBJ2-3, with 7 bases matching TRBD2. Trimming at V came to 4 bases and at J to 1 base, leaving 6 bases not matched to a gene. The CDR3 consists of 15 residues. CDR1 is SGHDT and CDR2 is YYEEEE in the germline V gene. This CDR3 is CASSLKLAGTDTQYF. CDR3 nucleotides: TGTGCCAGCAGCCTCAAGCTAGCGGGCACAGATACGCAGTATTTT.

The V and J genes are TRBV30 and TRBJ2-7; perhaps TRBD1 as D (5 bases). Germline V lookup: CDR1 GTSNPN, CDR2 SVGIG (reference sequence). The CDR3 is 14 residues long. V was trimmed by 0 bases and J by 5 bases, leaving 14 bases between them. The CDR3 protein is CAWSVGQGGDEQYF. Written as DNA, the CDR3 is TGTGCCTGGAGTGTAGGCCAGGGTGGAGACGAGCAGTACTTC. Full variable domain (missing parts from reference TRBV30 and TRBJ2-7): SQTIHQWPATLVQPVGSPLSLECTVEGTSNPNLYWYRQAAGRGLQLLFYSVGIGQISSEVPQNLSASRPQDRQFILSSKKLLLSDSGFYLCAWSVGQGGDEQYFGPGTRLTVT.

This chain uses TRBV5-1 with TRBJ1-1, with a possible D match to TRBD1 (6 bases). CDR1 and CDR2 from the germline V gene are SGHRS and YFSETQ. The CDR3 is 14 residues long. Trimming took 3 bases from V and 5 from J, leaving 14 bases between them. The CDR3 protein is CASSSGELSTEAFF. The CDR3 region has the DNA TGCGCCAGCAGCTCAGGGGAATTGAGTACTGAAGCTTTCTTT.

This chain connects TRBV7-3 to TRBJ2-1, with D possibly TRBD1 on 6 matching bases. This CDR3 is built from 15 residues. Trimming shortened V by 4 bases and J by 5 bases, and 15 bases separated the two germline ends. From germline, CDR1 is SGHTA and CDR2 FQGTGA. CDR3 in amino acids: CASSWGHPDDNEQFF. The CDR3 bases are TGTGCCAGCAGCTGGGGACATCCCGATGACAATGAGCAGTTCTTC.

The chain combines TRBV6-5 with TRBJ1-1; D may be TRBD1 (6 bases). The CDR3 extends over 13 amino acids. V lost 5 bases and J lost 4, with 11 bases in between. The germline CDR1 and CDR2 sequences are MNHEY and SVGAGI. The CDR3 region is CASSTRGGTEAFF. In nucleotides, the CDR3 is TGTGCCAGCAGTACAAGGGGGGGCACTGAAGCTTTCTTT.

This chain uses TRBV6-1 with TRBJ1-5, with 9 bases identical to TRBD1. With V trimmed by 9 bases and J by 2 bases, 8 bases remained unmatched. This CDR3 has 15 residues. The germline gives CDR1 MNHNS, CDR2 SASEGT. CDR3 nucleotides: TGTGCCAGTACACTACAGGGGGCAGGCAATCAGCCCCAGCATTTT. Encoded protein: CASTLQGAGNQPQHF.

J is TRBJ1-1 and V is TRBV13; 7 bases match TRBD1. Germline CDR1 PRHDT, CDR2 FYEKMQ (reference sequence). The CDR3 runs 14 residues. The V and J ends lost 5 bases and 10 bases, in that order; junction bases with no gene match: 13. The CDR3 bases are TGTGCCAGCAGCCCCGGGACAGCTTTTCCTCCAGCTTTCTTT. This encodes CASSPGTAFPPAFF.

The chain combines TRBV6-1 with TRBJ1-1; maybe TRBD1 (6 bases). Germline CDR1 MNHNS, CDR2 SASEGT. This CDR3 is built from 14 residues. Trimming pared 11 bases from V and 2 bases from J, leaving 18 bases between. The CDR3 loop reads CAEGDMGFNTEAFF. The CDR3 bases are TGTGCCGAAGGGGACATGGGGTTTAACACTGAAGCTTTCTTT.

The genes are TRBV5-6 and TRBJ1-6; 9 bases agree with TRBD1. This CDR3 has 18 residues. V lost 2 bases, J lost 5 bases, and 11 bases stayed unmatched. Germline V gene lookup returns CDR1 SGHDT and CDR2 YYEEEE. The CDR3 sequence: CASSLDRDREQHNSPLHF. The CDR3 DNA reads TGTGCCAGCAGCTTAGACCGGGACAGGGAACAACATAATTCACCCCTCCACTTT.

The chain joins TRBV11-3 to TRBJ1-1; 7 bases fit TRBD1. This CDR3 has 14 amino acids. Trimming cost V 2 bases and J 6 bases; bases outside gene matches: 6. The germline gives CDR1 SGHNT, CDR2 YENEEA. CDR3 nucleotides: TGTGCCAGCAGCTTACCGGGACAGTTACCTGAAGCTTTCTTT. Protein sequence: CASSLPGQLPEAFF.

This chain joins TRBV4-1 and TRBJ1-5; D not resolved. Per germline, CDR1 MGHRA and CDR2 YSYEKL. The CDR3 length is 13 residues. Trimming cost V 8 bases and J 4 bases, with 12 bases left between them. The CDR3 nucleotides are TGCGCCAGCGCCGGAGCGGTTAATCAGCCCCAGCATTTT. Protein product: CASAGAVNQPQHF.

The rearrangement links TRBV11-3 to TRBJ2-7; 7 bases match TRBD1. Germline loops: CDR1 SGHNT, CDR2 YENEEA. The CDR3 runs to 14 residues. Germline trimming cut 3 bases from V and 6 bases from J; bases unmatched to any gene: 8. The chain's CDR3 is CASSFAGTAGEQYF. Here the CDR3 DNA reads TGTGCCAGCAGCTTCGCCGGGACAGCTGGCGAGCAGTACTTC.

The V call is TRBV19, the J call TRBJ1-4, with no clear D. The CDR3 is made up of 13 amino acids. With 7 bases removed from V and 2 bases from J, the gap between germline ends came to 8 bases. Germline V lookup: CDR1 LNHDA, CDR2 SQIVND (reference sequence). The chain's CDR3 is CASTSVTNEKLFF. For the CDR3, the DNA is TGTGCCAGTACGTCAGTCACTAATGAAAAACTGTTTTTT.